The 2 T cell receptor beta chains reported below all come from one sample, sequenced in a study of radiation and T cells in renal cell carcinoma. Clones were sequenced by immunoSEQ multiplex PCR, and TCRdb holds only the in-frame ones, with some missing. This table has about 65,000 clones, roughly 79% appearing once. Time point here: blood 2 weeks post-SBRT. Treatment defined: 15 Gy SBRT to primary tumor, nephrectomy 4 weeks later. Sequences were derived from blood, sampled from a patient whose treatment included radiotherapy and nephrectomy. The receptor set was obtained from a man aged 55 to 70 with renal cell carcinoma.

This clone was counted between two and nine times. The chain employs TRBV19 and TRBJ2-1; 7 nucleotides align to TRBD1. With V trimmed by 7 bases and J by 3 bases, 9 bases remained unmatched. This CDR3 is built from 15 residues. Germline V gene lookup returns CDR1 LNHDA and CDR2 SQIVND (reference sequence). DNA of the CDR3: TGTGCCAGTAAGTTCTCGGACAGGAACTACAATGAGCAGTTCTTC. Translating gives CASKFSDRNYNEQFF.

This clone was seen more than once but under ten times. The chain recombines TRBV2 with TRBJ1-1; 7 bases are shared with TRBD1. The CDR3 spans 13 residues. With V trimmed by 11 bases and J by 0 bases, 6 bases remained unmatched. Germline CDR1 is SNHLY and CDR2 is FYNNEI. The CDR3 reads CAGGTAMNTEAFF. Here the CDR3 DNA reads TGTGCCGGAGGGACAGCTATGAACACTGAAGCTTTCTTT. Full variable domain (missing parts from reference TRBV2 and TRBJ1-1): EPEVTQTPSHQVTQMGQEVILRCVPISNHLYFYWYRQILGQKVEFLVSFYNNEISEKSEIFDDQFSVERPDGSNFTLKIRSTKLEDSAMYFCAGGTAMNTEAFFGQGTRLTVV.